Below, 12 T cell receptor beta chains from the same sample are listed, as sequenced in a study of neoadjuvant anti-PD-1 for oral cavity cancer. Profiled with immunoSEQ multiplex PCR; TCRdb holds only in-frame clones, not every one. The repertoire has tens of thousands of clones, around 83% of them found once; the top ten carry less than 4%. This specimen was PBMCs, taken before nivolumab (anti-PD-1) treatment. These receptors all stem from a person aged 35-79 years with oral cavity squamous cell carcinoma.

The J gene is TRBJ2-3, the V gene TRBV2; weak D call: TRBD1 (5 bases). The CDR3 consists of 14 residues. Germline CDR1 is SNHLY and CDR2 is FYNNEI. Trimming shortened V by 2 bases and J by 2 bases, and 8 bases separated the two germline ends. In DNA form, the CDR3 reads TGTGCCAGCAGTGAACGACAGTCCACAGATACGCAGTATTTT. Residues: CASSERQSTDTQYF.

This sequence joins TRBV4-2 and TRBJ1-6, with 8 bases identical to TRBD1. The germline V gene has CDR1 LGHNA and CDR2 YNFKEQ. The CDR3 contains 15 residues. The V gene end was trimmed by 6 bases and the J gene end by 4 bases; junction bases not matched to a gene: 5. In DNA form, the CDR3 reads TGTGCCAGCAGTTACACAGGGGGGTATAATTCACCCCTCCACTTT. It yields the protein CASSYTGGYNSPLHF.

The genes are TRBV6-1 and TRBJ2-7; a possible D gene is TRBD2 (6 bases). Germline lookup yields CDR1 MNHNS and CDR2 SASEGT. CDR3 length equals 15 residues. With 8 bases removed from V and 0 bases from J, the gap between germline ends came to 17 bases. CDR3 DNA: TGTGCCAGCGGACCGGGACTTTGGAGCTCCTACGAGCAGTACTTC. It yields the protein CASGPGLWSSYEQYF.

The chain combines TRBV6-5 with TRBJ1-1, with 11 bases lining up with TRBD1. With 2 bases clipped from V and 4 bases from J, the junction kept 6 bases outside the gene matches. The CDR3 length is 16 residues. Germline CDR1 and CDR2: MNHEY and SVGAGI. CDR3 sequence: CASSYPGTGGSTEAFF. CDR3 DNA sequence: TGTGCCAGCAGTTACCCCGGGACAGGGGGGAGCACTGAAGCTTTCTTT.

This clone was recorded once. This chain links TRBV27 with TRBJ2-1; 11 bases line up with TRBD2. Losses at the gene ends were 5 bases for V and 7 bases for J; bases not matched to a gene: 7. Per germline, CDR1 MNHEY and CDR2 SMNVEV (reference sequence). The CDR3 is 15 amino acids. The CDR3 nucleotides read TGTGCCAGCAGTCCAAGACTAGCGGGAAATAATGAGCAGTTCTTC. This encodes CASSPRLAGNNEQFF.

This chain connects TRBV7-8 to TRBJ2-1; 9 bases line up with TRBD2. In germline, CDR1 is SGHVS, CDR2 FQNEAQ. With V trimmed by 4 bases and J by 8 bases, 6 bases remained unmatched. The length of the CDR3 is 14 residues. CDR3 sequence reads: CASSSGLASDEQFF. The CDR3 DNA reads as TGTGCCAGCAGCTCGGGACTAGCAAGCGATGAGCAGTTCTTC.

The chain uses TRBV5-1 and TRBJ2-2, with D uncertain. Germline CDR1 is SGHRS and CDR2 is YFSETQ. The CDR3 totals 14 residues. Trimming stripped 5 bases from V and 0 bases from J, with 8 bases between. Here the CDR3 DNA reads TGCGCCAGCAGACCAGACACGAACACCGGGGAGCTGTTTTTT. This encodes CASRPDTNTGELFF.

The chain couples TRBV7-2 to TRBJ2-7, with TRBD1 matching 8 bases. The trim removed 0 bases at V and 6 bases at J, leaving 16 bases unmatched. Germline V lookup: CDR1 SGHTA, CDR2 FQGNSA. This CDR3 has 18 residues. In DNA form, the CDR3 reads TGTGCCAGCAGCTTAGCACTGTGGTGGGCCGGACAGGGAAGCGAGCAGTACTTC. It is translated as CASSLALWWAGQGSEQYF.

Only a few counts were recorded for this clone. The genes are TRBV19 and TRBJ2-2; D gene unclear. The germline V gene has CDR1 LNHDA and CDR2 SQIVND (reference sequence). Trimming removed 10 bases from V and 0 bases from J, with 18 bases in between. CDR3 length: 16 amino acids. The CDR3 DNA reads TGTGCCACCCACGATTGGATGTCACCGAACACCGGGGAGCTGTTTTTT. It encodes CATHDWMSPNTGELFF.

This rearrangement joins TRBV30 to TRBJ1-1; D may be TRBD1 (6 bases). Trimming left V 4 bases short and J 11 bases short, with 14 bases between. This CDR3 is 11 amino acids long. Germline CDR1 reads GTSNPN; CDR2 reads SVGIG (reference sequence). The CDR3 bases are TGTGCCTGGATCGGCCAGGGGATGGCTTTCTTT. It is translated as CAWIGQGMAFF.

This chain connects TRBV2 to TRBJ2-2; the match to TRBD1 covers 7 bases. This CDR3 region has 15 residues. J gave up 0 bases and V 7 bases, and 5 bases lay outside the gene matches. The V gene's germline CDR1 is SNHLY and CDR2 FYNNEI. The CDR3 reads CASKTGTANTGELFF. In DNA, the CDR3 is TGTGCCAGCAAAACCGGGACAGCGAACACCGGGGAGCTGTTTTTT.

The V call is TRBV7-3, the J call TRBJ2-2, with unresolved D. There are 13 residues in the CDR3. CDR1 is SGHTA, CDR2 FQGTGA, per germline. Trimming took off 8 bases at V and 4 bases at J, with 11 bases between the two ends. DNA of the CDR3: TGTGCCAGCCGCCTTACGTCCACCGGGGAGCTGTTTTTT. Amino acid sequence: CASRLTSTGELFF.